These 19 T cell receptor beta chains came from one sample sequenced in a study of CD8 T cells in Susac syndrome. cDNA came from about 0.5 to 1 ug RNA primed by random hexamers. TCRdb reanalysed the immunoSEQ multiplex PCR reads using MiXCR and keeps one entry per CDR3 protein. The sample shows about 180,000 distinct CDR3 sequences, roughly 94% of them seen only once. The sequencing sample was made of CD4+ T cells from PBMCs. The origin of the receptors is a human donor with Susac syndrome.

The chain joins TRBV6-2 or TRBV6-3 to TRBJ2-4; D is tentatively TRBD1 or TRBD2 (5 bases each). Germline CDR1 and CDR2: MNHEY and SVGEGT. The V gene lost 6 bases and the J gene lost 6 bases, with 9 bases spanning the gap. The CDR3 contains 12 residues. CDR3 sequence: CASSRDPNIQYF. DNA for the CDR3: TGTGCCAGCAGCCGGGACCCAAACATTCAGTACTTC.

This chain uses TRBV7-9 with TRBJ2-4; D is tentatively TRBD1 or TRBD2 (6 bases each). Trimming removed 2 bases from V and 8 bases from J, with 10 bases in between. Germline V gives CDR1 SEHNR, CDR2 FQNEAQ (reference sequence). The CDR3 totals 13 residues. CDR3 loop: CASSLSGGDIQYF. CDR3 DNA: TGTGCCAGCAGCTTATCCGGGGGCGACATTCAGTACTTC.

The rearrangement links TRBV2 to TRBJ2-3, with 8 nucleotides matching TRBD1. Trimming cost V 3 bases and J 4 bases; bases outside gene matches: 9. The CDR3 spans 16 residues. Germline V gene sequence: CDR1 SNHLY, CDR2 FYNNEI. Here the CDR3 reads CASSDLGQGYSDTQYF. In DNA, the CDR3 is TGTGCCAGCAGTGATCTAGGACAGGGCTACTCAGATACGCAGTATTTT.

The DNA for the CDR3 is TGTGCCAGCAGCCACCGCAGCCTCTCTGGGGCCAACGTCCTGACTTTC. Protein: CASSHRSLSGANVLTF. This chain links TRBV6-1 with TRBJ2-6, with D hard to call. V gave up 6 bases and J gave up 0 bases, with 12 bases separating them. The CDR3 is 16 residues long. From germline, CDR1 is MNHNS and CDR2 SASEGT.

The chain recombines TRBV5-4 with TRBJ2-7; possible D gene TRBD1, 6 bases. The CDR3 is 15 amino acids. Trimming removed 3 bases at V and 2 bases at J, with 15 bases between. Germline CDR1 is SGHNT and CDR2 is YYREEE (reference sequence). CDR3 nucleotide sequence: TGTGCCAGCAGCTCAACGACGGACAGAACCTACGAGCAGTACTTC. It encodes CASSSTTDRTYEQYF. Full variable domain (rest looked up from reference TRBV5-4 and TRBJ2-7): ETGVTQSPTHLIKTRGQQVTLRCSSQSGHNTVSWYQQALGQGPQFIFQYYREEENGRGNFPPRFSGLQFPNYSSELNVNALELDDSALYLCASSSTTDRTYEQYFGPGTRLTVT.

This clonotype showed up just once. Written as DNA, the CDR3 is TGTGCCAGCAGGGCTAGCGGGGGGGTTAGCACCGGGGAGCTGTTTTTT. It specifies CASRASGGVSTGELFF. The chain links TRBV6-1 to TRBJ2-2; TRBD2 agrees at 12 bases. Looked up from germline, CDR1 is MNHNS and CDR2 is SASEGT. CDR3 size: 16 residues. V dropped 6 bases and J dropped 4; count of bases not matched to a gene: 6.

This chain links TRBV12-3 or TRBV12-4 with TRBJ1-2; D not certain. This CDR3 contains 13 residues. V lost 7 bases and J 8 bases, leaving 17 bases between the germline ends. The chain's CDR3 is CASTYGRTGGYTF. CDR3 coding DNA: TGTGCCAGCACCTATGGGCGGACTGGGGGCTACACCTTC.

The rearrangement joins TRBV18 to TRBJ2-2, with D perhaps assigned TRBD1 or TRBD2 (5 bases each). The germline gives CDR1 KGHSH, CDR2 LQKENI. This CDR3 is built from 17 residues. The V end lost 2 bases, the J end lost 4 bases, and 17 bases lay between the germline ends. In nucleotides, the CDR3 is TGTGCCAGCTCACCAAATAGGGACGCGAGGGGCACCGGGGAGCTGTTTTTT. Protein sequence: CASSPNRDARGTGELFF.

This chain connects TRBV4-2 to TRBJ2-3; D unclear. V lost 1 base and J lost 2, with 10 bases in between. The CDR3 runs 15 residues. Per germline, CDR1 LGHNA and CDR2 YNFKEQ. Written as DNA, the CDR3 is TGTGCCAGCAGCCAAGGGACCGTTCACACAGATACGCAGTATTTT. This encodes CASSQGTVHTDTQYF.

V is TRBV2 and J is TRBJ2-7; D perhaps matches TRBD1 (6 bases). The CDR3 totals 11 residues. CDR1 and CDR2 (germline): SNHLY, FYNNEI. V was shortened by 8 bases and J by 3 bases, with 8 bases between the two germline ends. For the CDR3, the DNA is TGTGCCAGCGTACAGGGCTACGAGCAGTACTTC. It codes for CASVQGYEQYF.

The chain couples TRBV5-1 to TRBJ2-2, with D hard to call. Between the trimmed V and J ends, which lost 0 bases and 4 bases, there was a span of 10 bases. Germline CDR1 and CDR2: SGHRS and YFSETQ. This CDR3 region has 15 residues. CDR3 loop: CASSLGAGPTGELFF. CDR3 in DNA: TGCGCCAGCAGCTTGGGGGCTGGGCCCACCGGGGAGCTGTTTTTT.

V is TRBV20-1 and J is TRBJ2-3, with D perhaps TRBD2 (7 bases). The length of the CDR3 is 16 residues. Between the trimmed V and J ends, which lost 5 bases and 0 bases, there was a span of 18 bases. Looked up from germline, CDR1 is DFQATT and CDR2 is SNEGSKA (reference sequence). The CDR3 here is CSAPPGGGTSTDTQYF. The CDR3 DNA reads as TGCAGTGCTCCCCCCGGCGGGGGCACTAGCACAGATACGCAGTATTTT.

This chain links TRBV5-1 with TRBJ2-5, with unresolved D. V gave up 2 bases and J gave up 5 bases, with 13 bases separating them. This CDR3 spans 14 amino acids. Germline V gene data show CDR1 as SGHRS and CDR2 as YFSETQ. The CDR3 nucleotides are TGCGCCAGCAGCTTTGTTGGGCACGGGGAGACCCAGTACTTC. Encoded protein: CASSFVGHGETQYF.

The chain links TRBV2 to TRBJ2-7; 12 nucleotides agree with TRBD2. Germline values: CDR1 SNHLY, CDR2 FYNNEI. V lost 8 bases, J lost 5 bases, and 7 bases stayed unmatched. The CDR3 is 14 residues long. The CDR3 DNA reads as TGTGCCAGCTCTCTAGCGGGGGGGCACCACGAGCAGTACTTC. This sequence encodes CASSLAGGHHEQYF.

The V gene is TRBV27, the J gene TRBJ1-5; TRBD1 matches at 7 bases. V shed 6 bases and J 4 bases; nucleotides not matched to a gene: 9. The CDR3 has 15 amino acids. Looked up from germline, CDR1 is MNHEY and CDR2 is SMNVEV (reference sequence). The CDR3 here is CASRFTQGPNQPQHF. The CDR3 coding sequence is TGTGCCAGCAGATTTACACAGGGGCCGAATCAGCCCCAGCATTTT.

The rearrangement links TRBV7-6 to TRBJ1-2, with a possible D match to TRBD1 (6 bases). The CDR3 length is 14 residues. Per the germline V gene, CDR1 is SGHVS and CDR2 is FNYEAQ. V was cut by 5 bases and J by 3 bases, with 13 bases left in between. As DNA, the CDR3 is TGTGCCAGCAGCCCCGGGGGCGGGCACTATGGCTACACCTTC. This codes for CASSPGGGHYGYTF.

This clonotype appeared once. Here the CDR3 reads CASSYSGHPQETQYF. CDR3 nucleotide sequence: TGTGCCAGCAGCTATTCCGGACACCCACAAGAGACCCAGTACTTC. The V gene is TRBV5-6, the J gene TRBJ2-5, with a weak D call TRBD1 (5 bases). The CDR3 runs to 15 residues. Between the trimmed V and J ends, which lost 3 bases and 2 bases, there was a span of 14 bases. CDR1 and CDR2 from the germline V gene are SGHDT and YYEEEE.

The rearrangement links TRBV11-2 to TRBJ2-1, with 15 bases that match TRBD2. The germline V gene encodes CDR1 SGHAT and CDR2 FQNNGV. V dropped 4 bases and J dropped 10; count of bases not matched to a gene: 20. The CDR3 has 20 amino acids. The CDR3 loop reads CASSYFPGLAGGLGIMEQFF. The CDR3 DNA reads TGTGCCAGCAGCTACTTCCCGGGACTAGCGGGGGGACTAGGTATAATGGAGCAGTTCTTC.

The rearrangement joins TRBV9 to TRBJ2-1; 8 nucleotides match TRBD2. The CDR3 consists of 16 residues. The V and J ends lost 0 bases and 1 base, in that order; junction bases with no gene match: 3. Germline CDR1 is SGDLS and CDR2 is YYNGEE. CDR3 protein: CASSVGSGVSYNEQFF. CDR3 bases: TGTGCCAGCAGCGTAGGTAGCGGGGTGTCCTACAATGAGCAGTTCTTC.